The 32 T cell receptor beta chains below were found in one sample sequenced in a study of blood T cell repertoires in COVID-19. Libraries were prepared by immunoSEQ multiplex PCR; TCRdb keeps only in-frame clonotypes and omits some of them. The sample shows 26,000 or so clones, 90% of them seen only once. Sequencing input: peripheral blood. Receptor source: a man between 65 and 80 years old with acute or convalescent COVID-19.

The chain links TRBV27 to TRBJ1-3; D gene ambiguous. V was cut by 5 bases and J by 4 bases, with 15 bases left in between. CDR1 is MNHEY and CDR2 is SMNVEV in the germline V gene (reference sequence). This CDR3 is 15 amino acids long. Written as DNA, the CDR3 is TGTGCCAGCAGTAACCGGCTCGGCAGGGGAAACACCATATATTTT. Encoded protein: CASSNRLGRGNTIYF.

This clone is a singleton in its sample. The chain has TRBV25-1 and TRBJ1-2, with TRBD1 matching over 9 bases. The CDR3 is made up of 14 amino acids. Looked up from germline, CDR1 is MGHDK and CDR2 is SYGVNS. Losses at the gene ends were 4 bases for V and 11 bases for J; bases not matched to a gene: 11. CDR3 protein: CASSAQQGARGYTF. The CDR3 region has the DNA TGTGCCAGCAGTGCCCAACAGGGGGCGCGTGGTTACACCTTC.

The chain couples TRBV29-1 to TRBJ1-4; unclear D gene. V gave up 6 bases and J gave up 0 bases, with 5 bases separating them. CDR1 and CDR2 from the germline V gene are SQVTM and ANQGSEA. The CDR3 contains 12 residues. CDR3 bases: TGCAGCGTCCGAGCAACTAATGAAAAACTGTTTTTT. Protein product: CSVRATNEKLFF.

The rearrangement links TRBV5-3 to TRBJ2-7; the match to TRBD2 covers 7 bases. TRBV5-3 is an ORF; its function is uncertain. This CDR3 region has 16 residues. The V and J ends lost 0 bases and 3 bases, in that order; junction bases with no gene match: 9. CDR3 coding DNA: TGTGCCAGAAGCTTGGGGTCCGGGGGGAGAATCTACGAGCAGTACTTC. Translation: CARSLGSGGRIYEQYF.

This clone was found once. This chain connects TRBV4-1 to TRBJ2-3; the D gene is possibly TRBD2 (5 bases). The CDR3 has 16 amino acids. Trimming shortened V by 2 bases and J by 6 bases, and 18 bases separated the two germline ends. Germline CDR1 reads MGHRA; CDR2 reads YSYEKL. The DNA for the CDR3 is TGCGCCAGCAGCCAATCCGAGGAGGCAGTCTGGGATACGCAGTATTTT. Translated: CASSQSEEAVWDTQYF.

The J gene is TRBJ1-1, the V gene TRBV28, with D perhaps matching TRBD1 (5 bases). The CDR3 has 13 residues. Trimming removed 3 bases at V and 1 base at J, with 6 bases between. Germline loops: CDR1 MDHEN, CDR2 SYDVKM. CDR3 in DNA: TGTGCCAGCAGTTTTGACAGGAACACTGAAGCTTTCTTT. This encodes CASSFDRNTEAFF.

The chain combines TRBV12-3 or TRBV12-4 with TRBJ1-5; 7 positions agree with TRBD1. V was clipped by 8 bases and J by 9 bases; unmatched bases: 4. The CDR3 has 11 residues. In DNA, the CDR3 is TGTGCCAGCGCCAGGGGGGTGCCCCAGCATTTT. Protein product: CASARGVPQHF.

CDR3 amino acids: CASSLYEGGQETQYF. The CDR3 DNA reads TGTGCCAGCTCACTCTACGAGGGAGGGCAAGAGACCCAGTACTTC. The V call is TRBV18, the J call TRBJ2-5; 7 bases align to TRBD2. V lost 4 bases and J lost 2; bases outside the gene matches: 7. This CDR3 spans 15 amino acids. Germline lookup yields CDR1 KGHSH and CDR2 LQKENI.

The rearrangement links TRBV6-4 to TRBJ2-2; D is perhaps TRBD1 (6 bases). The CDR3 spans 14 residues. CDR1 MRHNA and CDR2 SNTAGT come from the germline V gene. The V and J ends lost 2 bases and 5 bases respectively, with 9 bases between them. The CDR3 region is CASSDGGETGELFF. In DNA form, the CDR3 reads TGTGCCAGCAGTGACGGGGGCGAGACCGGGGAGCTGTTTTTT.

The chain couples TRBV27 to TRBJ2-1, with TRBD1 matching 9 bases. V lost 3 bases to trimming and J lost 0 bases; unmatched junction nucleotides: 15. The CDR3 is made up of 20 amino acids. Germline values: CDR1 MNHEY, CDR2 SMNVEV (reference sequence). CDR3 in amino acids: CASSFPATGGDTSSYNEQFF. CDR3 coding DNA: TGTGCCAGCAGTTTTCCCGCCACAGGGGGCGATACCTCCTCCTACAATGAGCAGTTCTTC.

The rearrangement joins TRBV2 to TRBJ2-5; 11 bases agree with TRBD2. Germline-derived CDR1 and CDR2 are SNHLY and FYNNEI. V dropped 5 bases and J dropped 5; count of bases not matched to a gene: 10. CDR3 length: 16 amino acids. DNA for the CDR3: TGTGCCAGCAGTTTTAGCGGGAGGGCCTCACAGGAGACCCAGTACTTC. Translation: CASSFSGRASQETQYF. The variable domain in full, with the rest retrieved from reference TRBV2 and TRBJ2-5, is EPEVTQTPSHQVTQMGQEVILRCVPISNHLYFYWYRQILGQKVEFLVSFYNNEISEKSEIFDDQFSVERPDGSNFTLKIRSTKLEDSAMYFCASSFSGRASQETQYFGPGTRLLVL.

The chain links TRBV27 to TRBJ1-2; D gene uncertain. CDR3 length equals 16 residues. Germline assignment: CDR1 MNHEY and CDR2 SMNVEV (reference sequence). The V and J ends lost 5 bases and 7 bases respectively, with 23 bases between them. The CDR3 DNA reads TGTGCCAGCAGTAGCGGCCGGGTCCTCACTAACGGTGGCTACACCTTC. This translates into CASSSGRVLTNGGYTF.

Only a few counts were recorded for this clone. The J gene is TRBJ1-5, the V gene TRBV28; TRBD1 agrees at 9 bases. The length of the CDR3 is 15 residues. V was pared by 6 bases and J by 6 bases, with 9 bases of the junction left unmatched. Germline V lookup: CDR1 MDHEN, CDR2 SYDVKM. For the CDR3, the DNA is TGTGCCAGCAGATCAGGGGACAGGGAATTTCAGCCCCAGCATTTT. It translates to CASRSGDREFQPQHF.

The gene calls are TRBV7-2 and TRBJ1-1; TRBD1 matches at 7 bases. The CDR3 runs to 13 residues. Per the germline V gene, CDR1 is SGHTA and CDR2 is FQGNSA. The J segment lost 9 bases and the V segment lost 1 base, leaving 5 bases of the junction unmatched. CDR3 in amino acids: CASSLGGQIQAFF. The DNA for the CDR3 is TGTGCCAGCAGCTTAGGGGGACAGATACAAGCTTTCTTT.

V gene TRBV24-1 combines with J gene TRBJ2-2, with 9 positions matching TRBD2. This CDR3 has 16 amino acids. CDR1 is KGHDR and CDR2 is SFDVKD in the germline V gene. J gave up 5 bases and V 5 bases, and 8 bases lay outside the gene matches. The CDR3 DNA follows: TGTGCCACCAGTGGCTCCGGGACTAGCAGAACCGGGGAGCTGTTTTTT. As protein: CATSGSGTSRTGELFF.

This CDR3 is CASSFVTGALNEQFF. The CDR3 nucleotides are TGTGCCAGCAGTTTCGTGACAGGCGCTCTCAATGAGCAGTTCTTC. The genes are TRBV28 and TRBJ2-1; D is perhaps TRBD1 (6 bases). This CDR3 is built from 15 residues. Trimming pared 3 bases from V and 6 bases from J, leaving 15 bases between. Germline V CDR1 and CDR2: MDHEN, SYDVKM.

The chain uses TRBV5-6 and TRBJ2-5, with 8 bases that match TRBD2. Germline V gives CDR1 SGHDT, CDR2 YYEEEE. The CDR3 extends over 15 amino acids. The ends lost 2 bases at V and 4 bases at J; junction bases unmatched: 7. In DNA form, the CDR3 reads TGTGCCAGCAGCTTTAGAGCGGGAGTAGGAGAGACCCAGTACTTC. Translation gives CASSFRAGVGETQYF.

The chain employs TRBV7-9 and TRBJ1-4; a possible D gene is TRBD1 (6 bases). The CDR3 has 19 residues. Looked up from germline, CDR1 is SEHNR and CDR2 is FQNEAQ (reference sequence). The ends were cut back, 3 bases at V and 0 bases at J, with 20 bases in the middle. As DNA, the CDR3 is TGTGCCAGCAGCTTTCCGGCAGGGAAGGGGGATTCAACTAATGAAAAACTGTTTTTT. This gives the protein CASSFPAGKGDSTNEKLFF.

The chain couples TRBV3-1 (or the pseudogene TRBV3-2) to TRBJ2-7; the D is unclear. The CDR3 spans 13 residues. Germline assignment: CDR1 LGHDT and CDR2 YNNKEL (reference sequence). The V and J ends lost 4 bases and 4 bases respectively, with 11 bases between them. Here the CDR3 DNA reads TGTGCCAGCAGCCCCCATGCGAGTTACGAGCAGTACTTC. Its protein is CASSPHASYEQYF.

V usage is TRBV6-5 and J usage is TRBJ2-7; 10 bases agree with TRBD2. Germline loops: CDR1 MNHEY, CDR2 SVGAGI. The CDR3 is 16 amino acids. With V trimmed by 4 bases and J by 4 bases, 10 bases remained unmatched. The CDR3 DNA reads TGTGCCAGCAGTTCCCGAAGTAGCGGGGGGTGGTACGAGCAGTACTTC. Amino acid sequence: CASSSRSSGGWYEQYF.

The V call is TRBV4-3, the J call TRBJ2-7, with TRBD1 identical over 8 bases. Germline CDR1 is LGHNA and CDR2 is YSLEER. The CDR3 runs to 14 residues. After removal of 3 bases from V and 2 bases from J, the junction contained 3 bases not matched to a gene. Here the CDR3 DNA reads TGCGCCAGCAGCCAGGCGGACAGGGCCTACGAGCAGTACTTC. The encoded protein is CASSQADRAYEQYF.

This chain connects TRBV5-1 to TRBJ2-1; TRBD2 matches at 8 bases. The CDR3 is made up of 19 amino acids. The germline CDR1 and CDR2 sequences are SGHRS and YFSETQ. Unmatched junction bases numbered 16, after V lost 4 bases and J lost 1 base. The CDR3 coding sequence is TGCGCCAGCAGCCCCGTCGGACTAGCTCATAGGTGGTCCTACAATGAGCAGTTCTTC. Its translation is CASSPVGLAHRWSYNEQFF.

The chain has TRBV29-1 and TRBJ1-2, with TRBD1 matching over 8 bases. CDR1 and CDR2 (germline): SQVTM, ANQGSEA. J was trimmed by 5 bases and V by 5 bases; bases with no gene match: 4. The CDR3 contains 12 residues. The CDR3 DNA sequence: TGCAGCGTTCCGGGACAGGCGTATGGCTACACCTTC. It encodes CSVPGQAYGYTF.

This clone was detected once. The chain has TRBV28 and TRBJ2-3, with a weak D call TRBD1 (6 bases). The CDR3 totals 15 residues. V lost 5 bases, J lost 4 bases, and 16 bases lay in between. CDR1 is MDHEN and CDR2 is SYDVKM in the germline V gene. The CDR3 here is CASSLTRGTPDTQYF. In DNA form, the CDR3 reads TGTGCCAGCAGTCTTACCAGGGGCACTCCAGATACGCAGTATTTT.

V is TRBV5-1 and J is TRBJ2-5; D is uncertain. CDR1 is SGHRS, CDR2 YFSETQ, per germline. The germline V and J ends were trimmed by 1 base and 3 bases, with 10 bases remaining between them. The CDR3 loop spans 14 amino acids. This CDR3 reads CASSLRRPEETQYF. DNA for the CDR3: TGCGCCAGCAGCTTGAGGCGGCCCGAAGAGACCCAGTACTTC.

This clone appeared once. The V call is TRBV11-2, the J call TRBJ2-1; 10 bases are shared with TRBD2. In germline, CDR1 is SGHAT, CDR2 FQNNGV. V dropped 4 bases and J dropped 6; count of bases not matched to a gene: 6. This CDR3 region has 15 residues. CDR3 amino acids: CASSSLAGNRNEQFF. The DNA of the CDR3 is TGTGCCAGCAGCTCACTAGCGGGAAATCGCAATGAGCAGTTCTTC.

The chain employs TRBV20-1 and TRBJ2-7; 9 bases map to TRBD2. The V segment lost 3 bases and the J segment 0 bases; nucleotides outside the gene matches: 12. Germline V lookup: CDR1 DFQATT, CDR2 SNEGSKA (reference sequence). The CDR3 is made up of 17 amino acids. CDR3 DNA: TGCAGTGCTAGTGACGCCTCAAGACTAGCGGTCTCCTACGAGCAGTACTTC. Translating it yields CSASDASRLAVSYEQYF.

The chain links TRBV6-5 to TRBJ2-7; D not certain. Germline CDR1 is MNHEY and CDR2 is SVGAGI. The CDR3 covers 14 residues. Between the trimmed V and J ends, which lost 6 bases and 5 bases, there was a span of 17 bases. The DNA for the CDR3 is TGTGCCAGCAGCATACAACGCGCAGGCGACGAGCAGTACTTC. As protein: CASSIQRAGDEQYF.

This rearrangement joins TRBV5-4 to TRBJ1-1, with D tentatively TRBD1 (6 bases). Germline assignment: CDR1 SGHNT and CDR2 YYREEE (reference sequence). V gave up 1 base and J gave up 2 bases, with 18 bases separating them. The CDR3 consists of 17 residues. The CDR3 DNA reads TGTGCCAGCAGCTTGCGAGGGGGTCTTTTACTTAACACTGAAGCTTTCTTT. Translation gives CASSLRGGLLLNTEAFF.

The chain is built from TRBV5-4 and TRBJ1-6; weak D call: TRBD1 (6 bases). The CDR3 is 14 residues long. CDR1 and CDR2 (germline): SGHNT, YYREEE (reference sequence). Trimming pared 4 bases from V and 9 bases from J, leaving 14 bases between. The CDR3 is CASSPDRWGSPLHF. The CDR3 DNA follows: TGTGCCAGCAGCCCGGACAGATGGGGTTCACCCCTCCACTTT.

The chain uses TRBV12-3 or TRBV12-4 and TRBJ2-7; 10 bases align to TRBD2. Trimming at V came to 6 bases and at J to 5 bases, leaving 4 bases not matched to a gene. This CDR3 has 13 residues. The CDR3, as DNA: TGTGCCAGCAGGAGGACTAGCGGTCACGAGCAGTACTTC. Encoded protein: CASRRTSGHEQYF.

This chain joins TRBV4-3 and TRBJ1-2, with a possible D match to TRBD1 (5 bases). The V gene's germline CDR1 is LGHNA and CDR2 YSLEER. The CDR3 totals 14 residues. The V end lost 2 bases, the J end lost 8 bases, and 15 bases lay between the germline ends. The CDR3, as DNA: TGCGCCAGCAGCCAAACCGCAGGGAATGGAGGCTACACCTTC. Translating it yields CASSQTAGNGGYTF.